What follows is one T cell receptor (beta chain) and its context. Its matching antigen is unknown. These data are taken from a study of shared clonotypes between healthy human individuals. The wider study: CD4 naive cells filled three plates per donor, CD4 memory three, CD8 naive two and CD8 memory one.

The assay was immunoSEQ multiplex PCR, and TCRdb's table has in-frame clones only and misses some. Here the sample spans roughly 400,000 clones, roughly 96% being singletons. The study, taken as a whole, reports: In a handful of donors, about 5% of naive CD4 clonotypes appeared in common.

Germline V gene lookup returns CDR1 SGHDT and CDR2 YYEEEE. The CDR3 totals 13 residues. V lost 6 bases, J lost 1 base, and 10 bases lay in between. The sequence came from a man aged 30 to 45 in good health. The V and J genes are TRBV5-6 and TRBJ1-1; D call uncertain. Sequenced: memory CD8+ T cells sorted from blood. Subset denoted: CD45RO+ cells pooled with CCR7-negative TemRA cells. CDR3 bases: TGTGCCAGCACCGTCCGGGGGAACACTGAAGCTTTCTTT. Protein: CASTVRGNTEAFF.